This T cell receptor (beta chain) was documented in a study of T cells in Graves' hyperthyroidism and ophthalmopathy (dated by TCRdb to 2018 to 2020). At the level of the whole study: A discovery cohort of around 98 patients, about 40 with Graves' ophthalmopathy and 57 with stable Graves' hyperthyroidism, was used to find distinguishing TCR V-J signatures. The 100 discovery patients were randomly split 7:3 into training and test sets. After sampling, hyperthyroidism patients received methimazole starting at 30 mg daily, and ophthalmopathy patients received high-dose intravenous methylprednisolone. The paper describes TCR Vbeta CDR3 sequencing of 120 to 150 peripheral blood samples, made up of fewer than 50 ophthalmopathy patients, 70 to 75 hyperthyroidism patients and about 17 progressor patients. Whether ophthalmopathy could be predicted prospectively was tested in an independent validation cohort made up of approximately 19 hyperthyroidism patients plus 17 patients who later progressed to ophthalmopathy. The study also compared thyroid tissue and blood T-cell repertoires from roughly 6 Graves' hyperthyroidism patients.

Patients with uncontrolled infections, other autoimmune diseases, pregnancy or lactation were excluded. Diagnoses were established on the basis of clinical symptoms, serum thyroxine and TRAb, thyroid ultrasound, and orbital computed tomography. Total RNA was extracted with Trizol reagent, and quality was checked on an Agilent 2100 Bioanalyzer. Via the germline V gene, CDR1 is MNHEY and CDR2 SVGAGI. V was cut back by 3 bases and J by 6 bases, leaving a gap of 15 bases between them. The CDR3 spans 15 residues, from the cysteine through the phenylalanine. The kept DNA is CDR3 alone, 45 bases in frame from the first base. This clonotype was seen a handful of times. The target of this receptor is not known. No clone much larger than this one lies a single base away; base qualities are absent. The TCR beta CDR3 regions were amplified from RNA transcripts. The first round of RT-PCR for the TCR CDR3 was performed with the HTBI primer set and the Qiagen OneStep RT-PCR kit. Libraries were constructed in a second round of multiplex PCR, after which size selection and purification were carried out. Sequencing of the libraries was done on an Illumina HiSeq2000 using paired-end 100 bp reads. For the original study's pipeline: Raw data were processed with SOAPnuke, discarding reads with adapters, uncalled bases, mean Phred below 15, or no exact constant-primer or identifier match. High-quality paired reads were merged using COPE v1.2.5, and each unique nucleotide sequence was defined as a clonotype. Clonotypes were aligned to IMGT TRBV, TRBD and TRBJ reference segments using MiTCR v1.1. Analysis was restricted to V-J combinations with a frequency above 0.0001, which covered roughly 99% of repertoires. The TCS score was defined as F50 (clonal expansion) divided by E x V (chaos), with BLOSUM62-based TCRdist calculated between CDR3 peptides within each V-J. Welch's t-statistics and random forest reduced 500 to 650 V-J features to 10 to 15, which were used in a naive Bayes classifier (R e1071). Thyroid-blood repertoire similarity was quantified with the Morisita-Horn index. TCRdb itself trimmed the public reads at Q25 with fastp, ran MiXCR and retained productive beta chains. Every entry covers one CDR3 protein and lists the most common genes and DNA from its rows. The V and J calls here are based on TCRdb, not the publication. Present in this sample are hundreds of thousands of distinct CDR3 sequences, 45% of which were seen just once. The ten largest clones represent less than 8.5% of the sample.

Points the paper makes about the study in general: In validation, progression to ophthalmopathy was predicted by the model with 70.59% sensitivity and about 72% specificity, a median of about 6 months before onset. Most expanded thyroid clonotypes (frequency above 0.001) were also detected in blood, suggesting blood repertoires may reflect thyroid immune responses. No statistical method was used to fix the sample size in advance, and group allocation was not hidden from the investigators. A 13 V-J signature model separated ophthalmopathy from stable hyperthyroidism, with approximately 87% sensitivity and 81% to 82% specificity in cross-validation and 80%/75% in testing.

The chain is made from TRBV6-5 and TRBJ1-5, with a weak D call of TRBD1 (6 bases match). Material for sequencing was peripheral blood or thyroid tissue (not recorded which). The TCR was taken from an adult man with Graves' disease, either hyperthyroidism or ophthalmopathy (not recorded which). The encoded CDR3 is CASSYTQGLGQPQHF. The DNA reads as follows: TGTGCCAGCAGTTATACACAGGGTTTAGGTCAGCCCCAGCATTTT.